This TCR beta chain was identified during a study of blood T cell repertoires in COVID-19. Study context: Samples taken during acute and convalescent COVID-19 were collected in the United States, Italy and Spain. Sources were T cells, B-cell-depleted T cells, or PBMCs; the material itself was cDNA or gDNA.

In the authors' workflow: Amplification of reference gene primers provided the estimated nucleated cell counts. TCRdb's copy holds only in-frame clones and misses some; the assay was immunoSEQ multiplex PCR. V, J and clone size derive from that table, while D and trimming were established from the DNA sequence. Of roughly 150,000 clones detected, around 82% appear once; the ten largest clones hold approximately 2%. This CDR3 is built from 18 residues. V lost 2 bases to trimming and J lost 2 bases, with 20 bases between them. CDR1 is MNHEY and CDR2 is SVGEGT in the germline V gene. The sequence derives from a woman older than 75 with acute or convalescent COVID-19. Sequences were obtained from peripheral blood. The gene calls are TRBV6-2 or TRBV6-3 and TRBJ2-3; no clear D. The CDR3 sequence: CASSYSPRQGEITDTQYF. The CDR3 bases are TGTGCCAGCAGTTACAGTCCACGGCAAGGAGAAATCACAGATACGCAGTATTTT.